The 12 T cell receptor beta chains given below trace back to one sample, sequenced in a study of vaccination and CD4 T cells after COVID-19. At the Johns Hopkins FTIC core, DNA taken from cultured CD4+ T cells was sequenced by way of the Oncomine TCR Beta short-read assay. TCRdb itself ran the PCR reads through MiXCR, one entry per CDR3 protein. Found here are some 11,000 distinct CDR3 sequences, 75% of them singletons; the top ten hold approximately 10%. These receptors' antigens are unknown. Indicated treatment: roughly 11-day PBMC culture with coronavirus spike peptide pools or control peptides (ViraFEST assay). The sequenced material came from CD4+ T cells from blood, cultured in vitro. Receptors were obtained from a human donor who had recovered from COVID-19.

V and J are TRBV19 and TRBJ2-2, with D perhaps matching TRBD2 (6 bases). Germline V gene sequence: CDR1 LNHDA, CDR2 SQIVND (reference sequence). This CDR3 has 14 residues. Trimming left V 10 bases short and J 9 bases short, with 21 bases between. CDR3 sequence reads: CATKGEIGRRELFF. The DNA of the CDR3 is TGTGCCACCAAAGGAGAAATAGGGAGGCGGGAGCTGTTTTTT.

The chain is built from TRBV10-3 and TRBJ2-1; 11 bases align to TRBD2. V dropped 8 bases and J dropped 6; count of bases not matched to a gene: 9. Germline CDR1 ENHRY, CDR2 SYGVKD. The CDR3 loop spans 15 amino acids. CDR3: CAISTPGLAGNEQFF. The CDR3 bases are TGTGCCATCTCAACCCCTGGACTAGCGGGCAATGAGCAGTTCTTC.

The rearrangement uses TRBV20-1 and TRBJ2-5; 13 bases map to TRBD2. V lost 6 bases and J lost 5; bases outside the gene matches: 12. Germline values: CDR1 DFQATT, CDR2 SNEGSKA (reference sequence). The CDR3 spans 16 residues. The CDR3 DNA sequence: TGCAGTGCCGACGCCACTAGCGGGAGGGATGCGGAGACCCAGTACTTC. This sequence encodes CSADATSGRDAETQYF.

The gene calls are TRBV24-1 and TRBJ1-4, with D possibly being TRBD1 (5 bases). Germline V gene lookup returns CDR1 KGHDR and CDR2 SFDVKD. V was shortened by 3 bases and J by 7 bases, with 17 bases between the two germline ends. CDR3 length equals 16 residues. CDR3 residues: CATSDVGTPQGEKLFF. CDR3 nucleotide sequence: TGTGCCACCAGTGATGTCGGGACGCCCCAGGGTGAAAAACTGTTTTTT.

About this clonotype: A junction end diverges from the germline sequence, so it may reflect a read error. CDR3 coding DNA: TGCGCCAGCAGCCTAATACAGGGAGGAGGAAACACCATATATTTT. Translation gives CASSLIQGGGNTIYF. The V call is TRBV11-2, the J call TRBJ1-3; the D gene is possibly TRBD1 (6 bases). The germline V gene has CDR1 SGHAT and CDR2 FQNNGV. The CDR3 is 15 amino acids.

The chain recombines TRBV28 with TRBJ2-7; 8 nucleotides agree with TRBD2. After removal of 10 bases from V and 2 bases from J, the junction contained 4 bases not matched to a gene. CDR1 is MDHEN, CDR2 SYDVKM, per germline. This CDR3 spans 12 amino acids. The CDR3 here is CATLAATYEQYF. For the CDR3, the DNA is TGTGCCACACTAGCGGCTACCTACGAGCAGTACTTC.

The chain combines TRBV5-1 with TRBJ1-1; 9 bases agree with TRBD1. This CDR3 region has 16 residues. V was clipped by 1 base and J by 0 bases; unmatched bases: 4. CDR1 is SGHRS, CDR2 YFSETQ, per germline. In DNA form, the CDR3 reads TGCGCCAGCAGCTTGAGAGGACAGGGGTTGAACACTGAAGCTTTCTTT. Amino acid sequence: CASSLRGQGLNTEAFF.

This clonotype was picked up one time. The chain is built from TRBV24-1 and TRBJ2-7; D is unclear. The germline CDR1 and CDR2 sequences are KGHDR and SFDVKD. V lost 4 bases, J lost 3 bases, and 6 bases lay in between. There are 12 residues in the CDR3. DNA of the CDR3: TGTGCCACCAGTGACAGACACTACGAGCAGTACTTC. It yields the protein CATSDRHYEQYF.

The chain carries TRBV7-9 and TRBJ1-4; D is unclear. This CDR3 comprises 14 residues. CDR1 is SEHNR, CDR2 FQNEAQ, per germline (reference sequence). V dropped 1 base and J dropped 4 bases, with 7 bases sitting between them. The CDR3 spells CASSLGNGNEKLFF. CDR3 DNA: TGTGCCAGCAGCTTAGGCAATGGTAATGAAAAACTGTTTTTT.

CDR3 coding DNA: TGTGCCAGCAGCTTATCCGTTTACGGTAACACCGGGGAGCTGTTTTTT. Its protein product is CASSLSVYGNTGELFF. The chain couples TRBV7-8 to TRBJ2-2; D not certain. The ends were cut back, 2 bases at V and 2 bases at J, with 12 bases in the middle. The CDR3 sequence is 16 residues long. The germline gives CDR1 SGHVS, CDR2 FQNEAQ.

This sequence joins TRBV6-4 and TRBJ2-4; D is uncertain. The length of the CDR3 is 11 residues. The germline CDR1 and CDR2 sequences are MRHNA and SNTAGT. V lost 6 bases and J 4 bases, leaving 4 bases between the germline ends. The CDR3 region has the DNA TGTGCCAGCAGAGATAAAAACATTCAGTACTTC. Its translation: CASRDKNIQYF.

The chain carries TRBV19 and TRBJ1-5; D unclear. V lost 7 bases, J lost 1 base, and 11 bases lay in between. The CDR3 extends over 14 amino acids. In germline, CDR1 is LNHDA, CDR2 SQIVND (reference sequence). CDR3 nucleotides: TGTGCCAGTAATCAAGTGCTGAGCAATCAGCCCCAGCATTTT. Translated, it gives CASNQVLSNQPQHF. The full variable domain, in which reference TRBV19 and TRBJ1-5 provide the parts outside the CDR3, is DGGITQSPKYLFRKEGQNVTLSCEQNLNHDAMYWYRQDPGQGLRLIYYSQIVNDFQKGDIAEGYSVSREKKESFPLTVTSAQKNPTAFYLCASNQVLSNQPQHFGDGTRLSIL.